These T cell receptor beta chains were read from a single sample in a study of PD-1 blockade in classical Hodgkin lymphoma. The repertoire was sequenced with immunoSEQ multiplex PCR; TCRdb's copy has only in-frame clones and lacks some. This repertoire shows around 8,600 clones, roughly 80% found once; its top ten account for around 10%. The specimen was CD4+ T cells from blood, collected at baseline. The source is a human donor with classical Hodgkin lymphoma. Both conserved end residues are part of each CDR3. D genes are given only for firm matches. Only some rows state a clone size, as once, few, many or a class for expanded clones.

CASSPQSSADTQYF,TGTGCCAGCTCACCACAGAGCTCCGCAGATACGCAGTATTTT,.,.,TRBV18,TRBJ2-3
CASSLVGYSDSYEQYF,TGTGCCAGCAGCTTGGTCGGCTACTCTGACTCCTACGAGCAGTACTTC,.,.,TRBV7-2,TRBJ2-7
CASSDLARATGELFF,TGTGCCAGCAGTGACCTGGCCAGGGCCACCGGGGAGCTGTTTTTT,.,.,TRBV2,TRBJ2-2
CSVRDTGVYGYTF,TGCAGCGTGAGAGACACAGGAGTCTATGGCTACACCTTC,few,.,TRBV29-1,TRBJ1-2
CASSGDRARSEQFF,TGTGCCAGCAGTGGGGACAGGGCCCGAAGTGAGCAGTTCTTC,.,TRBD1,TRBV6-1,TRBJ2-1
CASSVGTGGTGVSEDTQYF,TGTGCCAGCAGCGTAGGGACAGGGGGGACGGGAGTCTCAGAAGATACGCAGTATTTT,few,TRBD1,TRBV9,TRBJ2-3
CASSQETALYTDTQYF,TGCGCCAGCAGCCAAGAAACGGCACTTTACACAGATACGCAGTATTTT,.,.,TRBV4-1,TRBJ2-3
CASSTPGGTYNEQFF,TGTGCCAGTAGCACCCCGGGGGGTACTTACAATGAGCAGTTCTTC,.,TRBD2,TRBV19,TRBJ2-1
CASSRTMNTGELFF,TGTGCCAGCAGCAGGACAATGAACACCGGGGAGCTGTTTTTT,.,.,TRBV7-2,TRBJ2-2
CASRPIINRGGTEAFF,TGCGCCAGCAGACCAATAATCAACAGGGGCGGCACTGAAGCTTTCTTT,few,TRBD1,TRBV23-1,TRBJ1-1
CASSSAPGGGYTF,TGTGCCAGCAGTTCGGCCCCTGGCGGTGGCTACACCTTC,.,.,TRBV6-6,TRBJ1-2
CSARTGAYEQYF,TGCAGCGCTCGGACAGGAGCCTACGAGCAGTACTTC,.,TRBD1,TRBV29-1,TRBJ2-7
CASSLFRTNQETQYF,TGTGCCAGCAGCTTGTTCAGGACAAACCAAGAGACCCAGTACTTC,.,.,TRBV11-2,TRBJ2-5
CASSPGQPFSPLHF,TGTGCCAGCTCACCGGGACAGCCTTTTTCACCCCTCCACTTT,.,TRBD1,TRBV18,TRBJ1-6